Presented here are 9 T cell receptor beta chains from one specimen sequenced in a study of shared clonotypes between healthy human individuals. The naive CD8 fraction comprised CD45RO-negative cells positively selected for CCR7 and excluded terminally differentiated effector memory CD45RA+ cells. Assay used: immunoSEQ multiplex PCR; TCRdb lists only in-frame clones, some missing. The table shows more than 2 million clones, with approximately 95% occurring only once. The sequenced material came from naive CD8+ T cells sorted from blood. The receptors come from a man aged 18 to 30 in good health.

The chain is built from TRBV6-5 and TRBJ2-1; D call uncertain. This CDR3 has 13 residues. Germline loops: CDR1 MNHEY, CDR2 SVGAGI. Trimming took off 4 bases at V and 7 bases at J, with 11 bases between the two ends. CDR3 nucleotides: TGTGCCAGCAGTTCCCCCCTGGTGAATGAGCAGTTCTTC. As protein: CASSSPLVNEQFF.

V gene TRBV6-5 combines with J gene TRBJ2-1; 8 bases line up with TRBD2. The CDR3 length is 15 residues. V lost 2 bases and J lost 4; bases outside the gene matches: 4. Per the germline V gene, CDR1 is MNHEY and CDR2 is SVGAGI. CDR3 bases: TGTGCCAGCAGTTACGCGGGAGGATGGTACAATGAGCAGTTCTTC. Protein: CASSYAGGWYNEQFF.

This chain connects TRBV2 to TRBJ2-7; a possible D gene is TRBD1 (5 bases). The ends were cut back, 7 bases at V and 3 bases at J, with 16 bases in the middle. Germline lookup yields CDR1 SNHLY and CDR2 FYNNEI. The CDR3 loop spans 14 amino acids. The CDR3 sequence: CASTDLTERYEQYF. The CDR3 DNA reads TGTGCCAGCACGGATCTGACAGAACGCTACGAGCAGTACTTC.

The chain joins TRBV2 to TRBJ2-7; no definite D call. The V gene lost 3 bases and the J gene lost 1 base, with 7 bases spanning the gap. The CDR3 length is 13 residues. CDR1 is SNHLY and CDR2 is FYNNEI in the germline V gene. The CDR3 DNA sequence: TGTGCCAGCAGTGACGACGGATCCTACGAGCAGTACTTC. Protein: CASSDDGSYEQYF. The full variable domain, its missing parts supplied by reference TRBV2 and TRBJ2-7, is EPEVTQTPSHQVTQMGQEVILRCVPISNHLYFYWYRQILGQKVEFLVSFYNNEISEKSEIFDDQFSVERPDGSNFTLKIRSTKLEDSAMYFCASSDDGSYEQYFGPGTRLTVT.

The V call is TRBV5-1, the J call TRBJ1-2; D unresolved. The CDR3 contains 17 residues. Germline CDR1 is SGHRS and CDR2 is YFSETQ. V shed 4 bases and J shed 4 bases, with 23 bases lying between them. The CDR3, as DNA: TGCGCCAGCAGCCCAGAACCCAGCAGCCCCGACCTCTATGGCTACACCTTC. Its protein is CASSPEPSSPDLYGYTF.

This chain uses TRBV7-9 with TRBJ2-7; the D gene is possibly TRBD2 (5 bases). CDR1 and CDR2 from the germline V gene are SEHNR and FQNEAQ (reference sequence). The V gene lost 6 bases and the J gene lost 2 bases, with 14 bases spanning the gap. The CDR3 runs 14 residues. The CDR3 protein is CASSHAGTAYEQYF. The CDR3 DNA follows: TGTGCCAGCAGTCACGCGGGTACAGCCTACGAGCAGTACTTC.

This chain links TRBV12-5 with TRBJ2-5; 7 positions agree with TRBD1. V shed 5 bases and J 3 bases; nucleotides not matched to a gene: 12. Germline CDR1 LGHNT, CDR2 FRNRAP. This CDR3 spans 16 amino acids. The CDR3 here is CASGSTGADPEETQYF. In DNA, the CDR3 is TGTGCTAGTGGTAGTACAGGGGCAGACCCCGAAGAGACCCAGTACTTC.

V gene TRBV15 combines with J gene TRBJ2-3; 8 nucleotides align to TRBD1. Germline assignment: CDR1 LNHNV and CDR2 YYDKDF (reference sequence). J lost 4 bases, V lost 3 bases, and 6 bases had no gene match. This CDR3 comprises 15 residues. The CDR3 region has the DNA TGTGCCACCAGCAGGAGACAGGGGATCGCAGATACGCAGTATTTT. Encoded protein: CATSRRQGIADTQYF.

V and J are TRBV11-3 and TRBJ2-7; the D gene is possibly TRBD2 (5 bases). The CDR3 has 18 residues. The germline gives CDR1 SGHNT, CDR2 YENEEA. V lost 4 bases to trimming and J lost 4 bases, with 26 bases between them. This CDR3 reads CASSSPQERSDGGYEQYF. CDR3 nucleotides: TGTGCCAGCAGCTCCCCCCAGGAGCGGAGCGACGGAGGATACGAGCAGTACTTC.